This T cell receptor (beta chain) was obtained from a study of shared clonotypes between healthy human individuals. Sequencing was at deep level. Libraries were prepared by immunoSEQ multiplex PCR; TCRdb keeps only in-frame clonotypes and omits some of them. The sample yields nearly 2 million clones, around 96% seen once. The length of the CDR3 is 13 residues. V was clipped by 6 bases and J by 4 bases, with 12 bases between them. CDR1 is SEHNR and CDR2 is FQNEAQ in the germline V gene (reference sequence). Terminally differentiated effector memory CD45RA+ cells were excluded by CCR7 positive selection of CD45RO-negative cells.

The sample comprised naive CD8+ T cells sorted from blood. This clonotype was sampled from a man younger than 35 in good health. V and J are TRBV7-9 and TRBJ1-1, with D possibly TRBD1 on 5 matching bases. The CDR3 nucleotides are TGTGCCAGCAGGGAACCCGGGACCACTGAAGCTTTCTTT. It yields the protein CASREPGTTEAFF.